The 2 T cell receptor beta chains below come from one sample, sequenced in a study of Tregs in tolerant kidney transplant recipients. Only in-frame clones appear in the TCRdb table, and some are missing; sequencing was by immunoSEQ multiplex PCR. The sample lists tens of thousands of clones, 98% occurring once. The sequences come from CD4+ T cells from blood, collected before the transplant. The receptors originated from a human donor who received a combined kidney and bone marrow transplant.

V is TRBV15 and J is TRBJ2-6; TRBD1 matches 7 bases. In germline, CDR1 is LNHNV, CDR2 YYDKDF (reference sequence). The CDR3 totals 20 residues. The ends lost 0 bases at V and 0 bases at J; junction bases unmatched: 11. The CDR3 nucleotides read TGTGCCACCAGCAGAGATAAAAGGGACAGTCTAATCTCTGGGGCCAACGTCCTGACTTTC. It encodes CATSRDKRDSLISGANVLTF. The full variable domain, its missing parts supplied by reference TRBV15 and TRBJ2-6, is DAMVIQNPRYQVTQFGKPVTLSCSQTLNHNVMYWYQQKSSQAPKLLFHYYDKDFNNEADTPDNFQSRRPNTSFCFLDIRSPGLGDTAMYLCATSRDKRDSLISGANVLTFGAGSRLTVL.

Concerning this clone: Other nucleotide sequences from this sample produce the same CDR3. The gene calls are TRBV6-5 and TRBJ1-5; D possibly corresponds to TRBD1 (6 bases). CDR1 MNHEY and CDR2 SVGAGI come from the germline V gene. The CDR3 spans 13 residues. The ends were cut back, 5 bases at V and 4 bases at J, with 9 bases in the middle. This CDR3 is CASSRTDNQPQHF. Written as DNA, the CDR3 is TGTGCCAGCAGTCGGACAGATAATCAGCCCCAGCATTTT.